The 21 T cell receptor beta chains listed next were all sequenced from one sample in a study of metastatic and nonmetastatic thyroid tumors. TCRdb re-called clones from the PCR reads using MiXCR. This table holds over 50,000 clones, 25% to 30% found once. Each patient went into thyroid surgery without having received any treatment. Sequences were obtained from blood. Source of these receptors: a female donor with papillary thyroid cancer or a benign thyroid nodule (not recorded which). Some clones in this sample may be carry-over from other donors' samples.

The rearrangement links TRBV6-2 or TRBV6-3 to TRBJ2-2, with 9 bases fitting TRBD1. J gave up 3 bases and V 11 bases, and 4 bases lay outside the gene matches. The CDR3 totals 13 residues. Germline V gene sequence: CDR1 MNHEY, CDR2 SVGEGT. The CDR3 protein is CAARTGDTGELFF. The CDR3 nucleotides are TGTGCCGCTCGGACAGGGGACACCGGGGAGCTGTTTTTT.

The chain is built from TRBV20-1 and TRBJ2-7; maybe TRBD1 (5 bases). Trimming took 1 base from V and 2 from J, leaving 9 bases between them. The CDR3 runs to 13 residues. The V gene's germline CDR1 is DFQATT and CDR2 SNEGSKA (reference sequence). The CDR3 coding sequence is TGCAGTGCTAGAGGGGGCGCAGCCTACGAGCAGTACTTC. Translation: CSARGGAAYEQYF.

This clone was found many times. CDR3 amino acids: CATRGLSSYNEQFF. CDR3 DNA: TGTGCCACCAGGGGTCTTAGCTCCTACAATGAGCAGTTCTTC. J is TRBJ2-1 and V is TRBV27, with D tentatively TRBD1 (6 bases). There are 14 residues in the CDR3. V gave up 10 bases and J gave up 0 bases, with 13 bases separating them. In germline, CDR1 is MNHEY, CDR2 SMNVEV (reference sequence).

The chain is built from TRBV2 and TRBJ1-6; D gene uncertain. V was cut by 0 bases and J by 9 bases, with 24 bases left in between. Germline V gives CDR1 SNHLY, CDR2 FYNNEI. The CDR3 has 19 residues. The CDR3 loop is CASSEAVGGREFTFSPLHF. For the CDR3, the DNA is TGTGCCAGCAGTGAAGCGGTTGGCGGCCGGGAGTTTACATTTTCACCCCTCCACTTT.

This clone appeared many times. Additional DNA sequences in this sample encode the identical CDR3. The rearrangement links TRBV6-5 to TRBJ1-1; D is unclear. CDR1 and CDR2 from the germline V gene are MNHEY and SVGAGI. V lost 2 bases and J 1 base, leaving 8 bases between the germline ends. The CDR3 spans 14 residues. The CDR3 sequence: CASSYGGTNTEAFF. For the CDR3, the DNA is TGTGCCAGCAGTTACGGCGGAACGAACACTGAAGCTTTCTTT.

V and J are TRBV18 and TRBJ1-1; 7 bases map to TRBD1. There are 15 residues in the CDR3. Germline values: CDR1 KGHSH, CDR2 LQKENI. With 6 bases clipped from V and 1 base from J, the junction kept 8 bases outside the gene matches. The CDR3 nucleotides are TGTGCCAGCTCTCTCCGGGACAGTCGGAACACTGAAGCTTTCTTT. Protein product: CASSLRDSRNTEAFF.

The V and J genes are TRBV19 and TRBJ2-7, with 11 bases that match TRBD2. The CDR3 extends over 14 amino acids. Unmatched junction bases numbered 5, after V lost 3 bases and J lost 7 bases. Germline V gene data show CDR1 as LNHDA and CDR2 as SQIVND (reference sequence). CDR3 protein: CASSMGLAGGEQYF. CDR3 in DNA: TGTGCCAGTAGTATGGGCCTAGCGGGAGGAGAGCAGTACTTC.

This chain links TRBV10-3 with TRBJ2-1; 7 nucleotides agree with TRBD1. V was clipped by 9 bases and J by 6 bases; unmatched bases: 5. The length of the CDR3 is 12 residues. Germline V CDR1 and CDR2: ENHRY, SYGVKD. The CDR3 reads CAMKGAGNEQFF. In nucleotides, the CDR3 is TGTGCCATGAAGGGGGCGGGCAATGAGCAGTTCTTC.

The rearrangement uses TRBV19 and TRBJ1-2; 7 bases agree with TRBD1. CDR1 is LNHDA and CDR2 is SQIVND in the germline V gene (reference sequence). This CDR3 has 14 amino acids. After removal of 6 bases from V and 6 bases from J, the junction contained 10 bases not matched to a gene. CDR3: CASSAGGTDHGYTF. CDR3 DNA sequence: TGTGCCAGTAGCGCCGGAGGGACAGATCATGGCTACACCTTC.

This chain joins TRBV10-3 and TRBJ2-1; TRBD2 matches 12 bases. The germline V gene encodes CDR1 ENHRY and CDR2 SYGVKD. This CDR3 spans 15 amino acids. With 10 bases clipped from V and 5 bases from J, the junction kept 9 bases outside the gene matches. CDR3 sequence: CASSTSGGFDNEQFF. DNA for the CDR3: TGTGCCAGCTCGACTAGCGGGGGATTCGACAATGAGCAGTTCTTC.

Of note for this clone: At one end, the junction sequence differs from germline, possibly due to a read error. V usage is TRBV11-1 and J usage is TRBJ1-6; D unresolved. Germline V gene data show CDR1 as SGHAT and CDR2 as FQDESV (reference sequence). The CDR3 has 17 residues. Here the CDR3 DNA reads TGTGCCGGCAGCTTAGCTCTAGCCTCGGACGGTAATTCACCCCTCCACTTT. Its translation: CAGSLALASDGNSPLHF.

The chain recombines TRBV5-1 with TRBJ1-1, with no clear D. V dropped 4 bases and J dropped 3 bases, with 16 bases sitting between them. Germline loops: CDR1 SGHRS, CDR2 YFSETQ. CDR3 length: 15 residues. DNA for the CDR3: TGCGCCAGCAGCCCGATGGAGATGTACTACACTGAAGCTTTCTTT. Its protein is CASSPMEMYYTEAFF.

The table lists this clone with many counts. The chain is built from TRBV3-1 and TRBJ1-6, with unresolved D. Per germline, CDR1 LGHDT and CDR2 YNNKEL (reference sequence). The CDR3 is 13 amino acids. The V end was cut by 6 bases, the J end by 7 bases, with 10 bases between. In DNA form, the CDR3 reads TGTGCCAGCAGTCGGACGGAGAATTCACCCCTCCACTTT. Translating it yields CASSRTENSPLHF.

This clone was found many times. This chain links TRBV27 with TRBJ2-3; 7 bases line up with TRBD1. The germline gives CDR1 MNHEY, CDR2 SMNVEV (reference sequence). V lost 5 bases, J lost 4 bases, and 9 bases stayed unmatched. CDR3 length: 15 amino acids. CDR3 nucleotide sequence: TGTGCCAGCAGTCTACAGGGGACCTGGTCAGATACGCAGTATTTT. This encodes CASSLQGTWSDTQYF.

The gene calls are TRBV30 and TRBJ2-1; tentative D call: TRBD2 (6 bases). The CDR3 is 12 amino acids. Germline loops: CDR1 GTSNPN, CDR2 SVGIG (reference sequence). With 3 bases removed from V and 4 bases from J, the gap between germline ends came to 7 bases. The CDR3 is CAWSGSYNEQFF. The CDR3 DNA reads TGTGCCTGGAGCGGGAGTTACAATGAGCAGTTCTTC.

This clone has ten or more counts. Other DNA variants within this sample encode the same CDR3. The chain uses TRBV6-1 and TRBJ1-1, with a possible D match to TRBD1 (6 bases). CDR3 length: 12 amino acids. V lost 5 bases to trimming and J lost 7 bases, with 11 bases between them. The germline gives CDR1 MNHNS, CDR2 SASEGT. The chain's CDR3 is CASSNTGFEAFF. The DNA of the CDR3 is TGTGCCAGCAGTAATACAGGGTTTGAAGCTTTCTTT.

In its sample, this clone was seen many times. The chain employs TRBV20-1 and TRBJ2-2; D may be TRBD2 (5 bases). Germline values: CDR1 DFQATT, CDR2 SNEGSKA (reference sequence). The CDR3 spans 11 residues. Trimming pared 3 bases from V and 7 bases from J, leaving 6 bases between. CDR3 bases: TGCAGTGCTAGCCGGGGCGGGGAGCTGTTTTTT. Protein: CSASRGGELFF.

The chain is built from TRBV24-1 and TRBJ2-5; TRBD2 aligns across 9 bases. CDR3 length: 19 amino acids. From germline, CDR1 is KGHDR and CDR2 SFDVKD. V lost 2 bases, J lost 2 bases, and 14 bases stayed unmatched. CDR3: CATSDSGTSWRGCQETQYF. CDR3 in DNA: TGTGCCACCAGTGATTCCGGGACTAGCTGGAGAGGGTGTCAAGAGACCCAGTACTTC.

In the case of this clone: One end of the junction does not line up with germline, which may come from a read error. The genes are TRBV6-1 and TRBJ1-2; D is undetermined. This CDR3 region has 16 residues. Germline V gene data show CDR1 as MNHNS and CDR2 as SASEGT. CDR3 protein: CAGSDLRGQGPGGYTF. DNA of the CDR3: TGTGCCGGCAGTGACCTTCGCGGGCAAGGCCCCGGTGGCTACACCTTC.

V usage is TRBV5-1 and J usage is TRBJ2-3; possible D gene TRBD1, 6 bases. The CDR3 loop spans 14 amino acids. With 0 bases removed from V and 2 bases from J, the gap between germline ends came to 7 bases. Looked up from germline, CDR1 is SGHRS and CDR2 is YFSETQ. CDR3 region: CASSLGQATDTQYF. CDR3 nucleotide sequence: TGCGCCAGCAGCTTGGGACAGGCCACAGATACGCAGTATTTT.

This clone has more than one count but fewer than ten. The chain recombines TRBV6-1 with TRBJ2-1; D unresolved. CDR1 and CDR2 (germline): MNHNS, SASEGT. V was cut by 7 bases and J by 4 bases, with 11 bases left in between. CDR3 length equals 13 residues. This CDR3 reads CASNYFAYNEQFF. CDR3 bases: TGTGCCAGCAACTACTTCGCTTACAATGAGCAGTTCTTC.